This T cell receptor beta chain was identified during a study of blood T cell repertoires in COVID-19. Across the study: There were acute and convalescent COVID-19 samples, and they came from the United States, Italy and Spain. The analysed material was cDNA or gDNA that came from T cells, B-cell-depleted T cells, or PBMCs.

Study processing details: Amplification of reference gene primers provided the estimated nucleated cell counts. Clones were sequenced by immunoSEQ multiplex PCR, and TCRdb holds only the in-frame ones, with some missing. V, J and clone size derive from that table, while D and trimming were established from the DNA sequence. Of fewer than 250,000 clones listed, 75% to 85% are singletons. V dropped 7 bases and J dropped 3 bases, with 15 bases sitting between them. The CDR3 covers 14 residues. Germline-derived CDR1 and CDR2 are MDHEN and SYDVKM. Sequencing was done on a sample of peripheral blood. The source of this sequence is a woman aged 70-85 years with acute or convalescent COVID-19. The chain employs TRBV28 and TRBJ1-1; D call uncertain. The CDR3 loop reads CASISPRDYTEAFF. The CDR3, as DNA: TGTGCCAGCATTTCCCCCAGAGACTACACTGAAGCTTTCTTT.